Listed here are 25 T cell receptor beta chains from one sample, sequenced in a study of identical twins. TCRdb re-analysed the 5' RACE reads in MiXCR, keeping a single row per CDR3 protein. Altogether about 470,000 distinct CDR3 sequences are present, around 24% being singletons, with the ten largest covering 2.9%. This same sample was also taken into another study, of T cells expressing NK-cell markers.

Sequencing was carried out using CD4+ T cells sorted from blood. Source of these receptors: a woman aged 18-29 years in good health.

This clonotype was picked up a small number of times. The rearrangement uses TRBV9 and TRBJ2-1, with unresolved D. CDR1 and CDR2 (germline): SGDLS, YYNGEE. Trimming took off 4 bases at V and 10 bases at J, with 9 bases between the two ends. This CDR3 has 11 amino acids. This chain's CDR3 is CASSSNREQFF. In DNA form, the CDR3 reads TGTGCCAGCAGCAGTAATCGGGAGCAGTTCTTC.

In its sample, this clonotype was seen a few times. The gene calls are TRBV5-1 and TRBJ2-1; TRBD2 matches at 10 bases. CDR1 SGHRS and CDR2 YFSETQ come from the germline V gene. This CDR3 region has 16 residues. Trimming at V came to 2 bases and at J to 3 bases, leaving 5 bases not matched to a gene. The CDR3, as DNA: TGCGCCAGCAGCTTAATGAGCGGGAGGGGCTACAATGAGCAGTTCTTC. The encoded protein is CASSLMSGRGYNEQFF.

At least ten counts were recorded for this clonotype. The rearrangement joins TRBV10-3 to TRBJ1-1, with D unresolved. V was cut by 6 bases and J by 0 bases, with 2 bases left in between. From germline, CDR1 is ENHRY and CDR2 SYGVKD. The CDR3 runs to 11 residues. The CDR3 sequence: CAISMNTEAFF. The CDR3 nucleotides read TGTGCCATCAGCATGAACACTGAAGCTTTCTTT.

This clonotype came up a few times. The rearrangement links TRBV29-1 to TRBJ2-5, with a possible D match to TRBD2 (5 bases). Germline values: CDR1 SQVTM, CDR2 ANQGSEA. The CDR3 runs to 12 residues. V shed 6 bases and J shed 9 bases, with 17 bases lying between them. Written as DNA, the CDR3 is TGCAGCGTGGTAGAGGGTGGGCGGTCCCAGTACTTC. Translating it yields CSVVEGGRSQYF.

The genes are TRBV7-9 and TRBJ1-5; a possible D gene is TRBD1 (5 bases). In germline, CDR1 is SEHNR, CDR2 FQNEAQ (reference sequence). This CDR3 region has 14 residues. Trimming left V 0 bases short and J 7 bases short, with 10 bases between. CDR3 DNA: TGTGCCAGCAGCTTAGCTTCGGGGGACCAGCCCCAGCATTTT. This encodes CASSLASGDQPQHF. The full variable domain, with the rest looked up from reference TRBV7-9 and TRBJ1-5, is DTGVSQNPRHKITKRGQNVTFRCDPISEHNRLYWYRQTLGQGPEFLTYFQNEAQLEKSRLLSDRFSAERPKGSFSTLEIQRTEQGDSAMYLCASSLASGDQPQHFGDGTRLSIL.

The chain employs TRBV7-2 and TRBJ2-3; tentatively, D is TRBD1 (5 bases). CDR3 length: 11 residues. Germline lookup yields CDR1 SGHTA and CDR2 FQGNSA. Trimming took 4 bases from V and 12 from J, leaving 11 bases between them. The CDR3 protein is CASSSLGRQYF. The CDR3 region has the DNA TGTGCCAGCAGCTCACTGGGGCGCCAGTATTTT.

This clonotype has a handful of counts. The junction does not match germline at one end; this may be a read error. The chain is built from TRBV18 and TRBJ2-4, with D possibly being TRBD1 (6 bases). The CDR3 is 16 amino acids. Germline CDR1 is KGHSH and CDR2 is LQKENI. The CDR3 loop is CASSPLQGVTKNIQYF. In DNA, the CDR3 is TGTGCCAGCTCACCCTTACAGGGAGTGACCAAAAACATACAGTACTTC.

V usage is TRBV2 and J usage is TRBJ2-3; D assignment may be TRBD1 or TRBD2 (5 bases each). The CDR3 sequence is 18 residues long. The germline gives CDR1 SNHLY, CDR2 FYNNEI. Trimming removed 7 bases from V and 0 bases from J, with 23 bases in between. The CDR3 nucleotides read TGTGCCAGCAACGGGGTTAGTTGGGGCGAGACTAGCACAGATACGCAGTATTTT. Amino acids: CASNGVSWGETSTDTQYF.

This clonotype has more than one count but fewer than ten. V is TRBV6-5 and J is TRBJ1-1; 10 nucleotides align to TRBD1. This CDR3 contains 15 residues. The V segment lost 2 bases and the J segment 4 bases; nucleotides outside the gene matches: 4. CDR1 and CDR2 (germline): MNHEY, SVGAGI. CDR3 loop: CASSYDRGLSTEAFF. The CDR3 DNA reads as TGTGCCAGCAGTTACGACAGGGGGCTAAGCACTGAAGCTTTCTTT.

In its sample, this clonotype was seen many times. The CDR3 is CSAGGWAEGYTF. CDR3 bases: TGCAGTGCCGGGGGATGGGCGGAAGGCTACACCTTC. The gene calls are TRBV20-1 and TRBJ1-2; perhaps TRBD1 as D (5 bases). From germline, CDR1 is DFQATT and CDR2 SNEGSKA (reference sequence). Deletions cut 6 bases from V and 8 bases from J, with 16 bases between. CDR3 length: 12 amino acids.

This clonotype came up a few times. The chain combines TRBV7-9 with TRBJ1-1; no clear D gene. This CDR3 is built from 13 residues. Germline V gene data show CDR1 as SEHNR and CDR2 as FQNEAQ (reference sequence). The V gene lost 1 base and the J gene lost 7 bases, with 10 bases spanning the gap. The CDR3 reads CASSLVLPDEAFF. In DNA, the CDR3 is TGTGCCAGCAGCTTAGTTTTACCAGATGAAGCTTTCTTT.

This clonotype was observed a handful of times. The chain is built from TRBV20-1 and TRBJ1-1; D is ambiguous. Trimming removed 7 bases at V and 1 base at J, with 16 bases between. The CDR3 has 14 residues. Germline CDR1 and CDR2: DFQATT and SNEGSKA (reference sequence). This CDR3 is CSVSVGSWNTEAFF. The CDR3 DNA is TGCAGTGTTTCGGTGGGCAGCTGGAACACTGAAGCTTTCTTT.

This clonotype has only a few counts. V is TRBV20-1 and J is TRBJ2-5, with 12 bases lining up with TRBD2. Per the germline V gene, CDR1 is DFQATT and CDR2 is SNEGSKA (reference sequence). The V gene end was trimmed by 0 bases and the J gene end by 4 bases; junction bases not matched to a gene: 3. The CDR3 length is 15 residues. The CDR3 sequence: CSARDPTSGGETQYF. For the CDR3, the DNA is TGCAGTGCTAGAGATCCGACTAGCGGGGGAGAGACCCAGTACTTC.

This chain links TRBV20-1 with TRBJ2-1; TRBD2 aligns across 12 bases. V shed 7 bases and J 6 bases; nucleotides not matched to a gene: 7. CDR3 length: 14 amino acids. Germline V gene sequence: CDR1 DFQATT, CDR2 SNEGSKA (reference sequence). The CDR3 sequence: CSVWTSGVINEQFF. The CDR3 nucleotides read TGCAGTGTTTGGACTAGCGGGGTCATCAATGAGCAGTTCTTC.

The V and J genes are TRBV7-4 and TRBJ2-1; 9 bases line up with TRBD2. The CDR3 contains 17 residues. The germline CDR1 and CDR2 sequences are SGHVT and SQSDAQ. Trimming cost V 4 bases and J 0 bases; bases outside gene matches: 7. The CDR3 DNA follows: TGTGCCAGCAGCTGTTTAGCGGGAGACCGCTCCTACAATGAGCAGTTCTTC. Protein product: CASSCLAGDRSYNEQFF.

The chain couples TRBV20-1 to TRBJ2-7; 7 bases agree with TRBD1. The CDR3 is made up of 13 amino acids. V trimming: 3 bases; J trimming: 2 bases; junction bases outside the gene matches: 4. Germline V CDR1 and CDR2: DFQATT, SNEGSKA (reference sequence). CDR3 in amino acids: CSARGTVTYEQYF. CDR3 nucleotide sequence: TGCAGTGCTAGGGGGACAGTCACCTACGAGCAGTACTTC.

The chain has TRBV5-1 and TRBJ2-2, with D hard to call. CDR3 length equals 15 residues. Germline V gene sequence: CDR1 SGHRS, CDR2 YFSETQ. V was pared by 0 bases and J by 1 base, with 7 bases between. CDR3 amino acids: CASSLAAKNTGELFF. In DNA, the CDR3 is TGCGCCAGCAGCTTGGCGGCCAAGAACACCGGGGAGCTGTTTTTT.

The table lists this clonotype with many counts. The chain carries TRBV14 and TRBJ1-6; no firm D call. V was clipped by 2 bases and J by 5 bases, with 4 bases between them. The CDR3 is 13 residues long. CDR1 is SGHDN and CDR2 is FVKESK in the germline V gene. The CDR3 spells CASSQLDNSPLHF. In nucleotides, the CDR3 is TGTGCCAGCAGCCAACTAGATAATTCACCCCTCCACTTT. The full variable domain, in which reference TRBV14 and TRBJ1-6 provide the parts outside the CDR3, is EAGVTQFPSHSVIEKGQTVTLRCDPISGHDNLYWYRRVMGKEIKFLLHFVKESKQDESGMPNNRFLAERTGGTYSTLKVQPAELEDSGVYFCASSQLDNSPLHFGNGTRLTVT.

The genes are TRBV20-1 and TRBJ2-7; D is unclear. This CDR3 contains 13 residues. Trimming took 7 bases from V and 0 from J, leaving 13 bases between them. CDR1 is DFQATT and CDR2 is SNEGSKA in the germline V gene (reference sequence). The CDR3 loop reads CSVIARGSYEQYF. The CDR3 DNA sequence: TGCAGTGTAATTGCTAGAGGCTCCTACGAGCAGTACTTC.

The CDR3 nucleotides are TGTGCCAGCAGGAAAGGGACTATCAATGAGCAGTTCTTC. Protein: CASRKGTINEQFF. The rearrangement links TRBV6-2 or TRBV6-3 to TRBJ2-1; 7 bases agree with TRBD2. CDR1 is MNHEY and CDR2 is SVGEGT in the germline V gene. This CDR3 has 13 amino acids. J was trimmed by 6 bases and V by 6 bases; bases with no gene match: 5.

In DNA form, the CDR3 reads TGTGCCAGCAGTTTTCGGACTTCCTACAATGAGCAGTTCTTC. Residues: CASSFRTSYNEQFF. The rearrangement joins TRBV12-3 or TRBV12-4 to TRBJ2-1, with D tentatively TRBD2 (5 bases). V was trimmed by 3 bases and J by 1 base, leaving 7 bases between them. The CDR3 loop spans 14 amino acids.

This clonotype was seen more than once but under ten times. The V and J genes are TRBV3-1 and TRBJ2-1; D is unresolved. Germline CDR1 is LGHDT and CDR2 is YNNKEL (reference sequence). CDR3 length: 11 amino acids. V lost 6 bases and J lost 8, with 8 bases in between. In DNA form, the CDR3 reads TGTGCCAGCAGGCGAATGGATGAGCAGTTCTTC. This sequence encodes CASRRMDEQFF.

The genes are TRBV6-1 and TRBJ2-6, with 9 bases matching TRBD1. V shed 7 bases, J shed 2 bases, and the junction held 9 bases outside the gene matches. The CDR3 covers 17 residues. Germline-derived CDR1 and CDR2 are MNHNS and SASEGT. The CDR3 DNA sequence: TGTGCCAGCAACGACCCGGGACAGGGTACTGGGGCCAACGTCCTGACTTTC. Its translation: CASNDPGQGTGANVLTF.

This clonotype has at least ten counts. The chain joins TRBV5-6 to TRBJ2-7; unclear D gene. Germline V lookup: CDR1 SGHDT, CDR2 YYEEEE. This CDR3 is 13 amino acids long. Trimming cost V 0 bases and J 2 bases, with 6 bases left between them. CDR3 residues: CASSLVQTYEQYF. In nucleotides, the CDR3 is TGTGCCAGCAGCTTGGTACAGACCTACGAGCAGTACTTC.

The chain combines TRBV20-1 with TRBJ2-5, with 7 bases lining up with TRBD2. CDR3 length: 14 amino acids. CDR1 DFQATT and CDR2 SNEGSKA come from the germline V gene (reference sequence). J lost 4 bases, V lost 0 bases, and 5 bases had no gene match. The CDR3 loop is CSARDRDYPETQYF. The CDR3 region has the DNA TGCAGTGCTAGAGACAGGGACTACCCAGAGACCCAGTACTTC.